This T cell receptor (beta chain) is from a study of blood T cell repertoires in COVID-19. Study-wide background: Nucleic acid was either cDNA or gDNA, and it came from T cells, B-cell-depleted T cells, or PBMCs.

The CDR3 length is 15 residues. Per germline, CDR1 SGHDT and CDR2 YYEEEE. V gave up 5 bases and J gave up 0 bases, with 12 bases separating them. TCRdb's table, derived via immunoSEQ multiplex PCR, lists solely in-frame clones and lacks some. This sample yields approximately 300,000 clones, of which around 84% are seen a single time; roughly 4% belongs to the top ten. The V gene is TRBV5-6, the J gene TRBJ1-5; the D gene is possibly TRBD1 (5 bases). The sequence was collected from a man aged 30-40 years who had recovered from COVID-19. Source material: PBMCs or T cells enriched from blood (not recorded which). The CDR3 coding sequence is TGTGCCAGCAGTCTGGGGGGTTATAGCAATCAGCCCCAGCATTTT. Residues: CASSLGGYSNQPQHF.